This section outlines one TCR beta chain sequence together with its context. As yet, its antigen is unknown. Sequenced by immunoSEQ multiplex PCR; TCRdb stores in-frame clones only, minus some. Of over 15,000 clones listed, 80% to 95% are singletons. This specimen belongs to a study of T cell clonotyping in hematopoietic cell transplantation. Overall study results and limits: Few recipient clonotypes overlapped donors; over 95% were de novo at given depth. Recipient TCR diversity dropped after transplant; expanded clonotypes rose from day 30 to 180. Higher Inverse Simpson Index values in graft donor and pretransplant recipient predicted broader posttransplant TCR diversity. Cells were unsorted, so CD4 and CD8 contributions were not separated.

Germline lookup yields CDR1 MNHEY and CDR2 SVGAGI. V lost 2 bases and J 1 base, leaving 8 bases between the germline ends. This CDR3 is 14 amino acids long. The chain recombines TRBV6-5 with TRBJ2-5, with unresolved D. The TCR sequence derives from a man aged 35-49 years in good health. Some clones in this sample may be carry-over from other donors' samples. Sequenced material: peripheral blood mononuclear cells. The CDR3 sequence: CASSYQVTQETQYF. The CDR3, as DNA: TGTGCCAGCAGTTACCAGGTCACCCAAGAGACCCAGTACTTC.